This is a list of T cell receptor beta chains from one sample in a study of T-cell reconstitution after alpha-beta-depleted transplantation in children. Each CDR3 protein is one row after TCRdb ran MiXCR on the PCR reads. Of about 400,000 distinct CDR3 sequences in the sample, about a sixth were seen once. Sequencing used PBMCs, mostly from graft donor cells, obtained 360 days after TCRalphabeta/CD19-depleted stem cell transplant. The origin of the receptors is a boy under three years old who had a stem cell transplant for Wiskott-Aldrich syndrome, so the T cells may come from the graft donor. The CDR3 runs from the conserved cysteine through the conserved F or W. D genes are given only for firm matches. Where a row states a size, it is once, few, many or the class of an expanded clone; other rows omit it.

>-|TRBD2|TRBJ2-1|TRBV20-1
TGCAGTGCTAGAGATCGGGCTAGCGGGACCGCGCTCTACAATGAGCAGTTCTTC
CSARDRASGTALYNEQFF
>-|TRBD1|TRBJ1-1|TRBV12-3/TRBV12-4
TGTGCCAGCAGTTGGTTCGACAGGGGGCGTTCTGAAGCTTTCTTT
CASSWFDRGRSEAFF
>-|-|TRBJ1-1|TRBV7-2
TGTGCCAGCAGCTTAGCGAGCAGGGTACAAGCTTTCTTT
CASSLASRVQAFF
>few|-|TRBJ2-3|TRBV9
TGTGCCAGCAGCGCATCATACGGGGTTGCGCAGTATTTT
CASSASYGVAQYF
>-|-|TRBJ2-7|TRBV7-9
TGTGCCAGCAGCAGCCCGCCAGGGTACTACGAGCAGTACTTC
CASSSPPGYYEQYF
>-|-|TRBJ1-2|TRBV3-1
TGTGCCAGCAGTTACAGGGAGGCCTATGGCTACACCTTC
CASSYREAYGYTF
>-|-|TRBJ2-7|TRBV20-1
TGCAGTGCCCAGACTGGGTACGAGCAGTACTTC
CSAQTGYEQYF
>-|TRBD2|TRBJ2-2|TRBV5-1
TGCGCCAGCAGCTCCGGACTAGCGGGAAGCACCGGGGAGCTGTTTTTT
CASSSGLAGSTGELFF
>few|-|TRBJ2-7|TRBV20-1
TGCAGTGCTAGAGGTCAGTTTTTAGCCTCCTACGAGCAGTACTTC
CSARGQFLASYEQYF
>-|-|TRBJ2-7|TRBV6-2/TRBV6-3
TGTGCCAGCAAACGGGGTACGGCCTACGAGCAGTACTTC
CASKRGTAYEQYF
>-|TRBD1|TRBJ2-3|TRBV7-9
TGTGCCAGCAGCTATACAGGGGGCTTAACAGATACGCAGTATTTT
CASSYTGGLTDTQYF
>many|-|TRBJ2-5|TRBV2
TGTGCCAGCAGGATCGAGGAGACCCAGTACTTC
CASRIEETQYF
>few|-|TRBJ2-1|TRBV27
TGTGCCAGCAGTCTCCTCCCCTCGACAGTCAATGAGCAGTTCTTC
CASSLLPSTVNEQFF
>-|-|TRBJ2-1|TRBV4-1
TGCGCCAGCTGTGACAGGTCCAATGAGCAGTTCTTC
CASCDRSNEQFF
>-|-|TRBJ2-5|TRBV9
TGTGCCAGCAGCGTAGGACTAGACGAGACCCAGTACTTC
CASSVGLDETQYF
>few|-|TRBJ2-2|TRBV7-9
TGTGCCAGCAGCAGACCAAAGGACAGAGGGTACACCGGGGAGCTGTTTTTT
CASSRPKDRGYTGELFF
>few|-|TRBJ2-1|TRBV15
TGTGCCACCAGCAGAGAGGGACGGAAGCAGTTCTTC
CATSREGRKQFF
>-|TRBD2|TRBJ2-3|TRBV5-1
TGCGCCAGCAGCTTGGGACTAGCCGTCATTGATACGCAGTATTTT
CASSLGLAVIDTQYF
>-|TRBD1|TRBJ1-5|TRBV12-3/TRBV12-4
TGTGCCAGCAGCCAGACAGGGGGCAACAGTCAGCCCCAGCATTTT
CASSQTGGNSQPQHF
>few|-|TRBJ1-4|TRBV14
TGTGCCAGCAGCCAAACAGGTGGAGTAAGAGAAAAACTGTCTTTT
CASSQTGGVREKLSF
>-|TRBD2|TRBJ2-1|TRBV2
TGTGCCATCAGCTCTGGTCCCTTCCGGGAGGAGTCCTACAATGAGCAGTTCTTC
CAISSGPFREESYNEQFF
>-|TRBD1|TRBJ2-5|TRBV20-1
TGCAGTGCCCTTGACAGGGGAGAGACCCAGTACTTC
CSALDRGETQYF
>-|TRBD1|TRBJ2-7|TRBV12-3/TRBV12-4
TGTGCCAGCAGTTTTCAGGGACAGGGTTCCTACGAGCAGTACTTC
CASSFQGQGSYEQYF
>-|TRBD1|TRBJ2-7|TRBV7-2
TGTGCCAGCAGCTCCGGGACAGGGAAAATCTCGACCTACGAGCAGTACTTC
CASSSGTGKISTYEQYF
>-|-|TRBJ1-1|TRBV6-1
TGTGCCAGCGTGAGGGCCATGAACACTGAAGCTTTCTTT
CASVRAMNTEAFF
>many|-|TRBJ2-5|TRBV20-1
TGCAGTGCTAGAGATCCCCATCTACAAGAGACCCAGTACTTC
CSARDPHLQETQYF
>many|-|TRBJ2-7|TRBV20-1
TGCAGTGCTAGACGAGGTATGAGCTCCTACGAGCAGTACTTC
CSARRGMSSYEQYF
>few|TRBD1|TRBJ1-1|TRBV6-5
TGTGCCAGTACCGGGACAGGGTCCTCCCACACTGAAGCTTTCTTT
CASTGTGSSHTEAFF
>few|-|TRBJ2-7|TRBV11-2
TGTGCCAGCAGCTTAGATTTGCGGTACTCCTACGAGCAGTACTTC
CASSLDLRYSYEQYF
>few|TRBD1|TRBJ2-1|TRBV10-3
TGTGCCATCAGCTTTGTGACAGGGGGCTTTAGCAATGAGCAGTTCTTC
CAISFVTGGFSNEQFF
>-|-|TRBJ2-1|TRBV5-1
TGCGCCAGCAACCGGGACCCCTACAATGAGCAGTTCTTC
CASNRDPYNEQFF
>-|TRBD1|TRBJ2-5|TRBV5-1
TGCACCAGCAGCTTGGGACAGTACCAAGAGACCCAGTACTTC
CTSSLGQYQETQYF
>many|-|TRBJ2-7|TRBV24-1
TGTGCCACCAGCAAAACAGGGTACGAGCAGTACTTC
CATSKTGYEQYF
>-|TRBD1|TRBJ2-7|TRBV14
TGTGCCAGCAGCCAGACAGGGGGCACCTACGAGCAGTACTTC
CASSQTGGTYEQYF
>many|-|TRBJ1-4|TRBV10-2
TGCGCCAGCAGTGAGGGAGTTGGGGGACTGTTTTTT
CASSEGVGGLFF